This T cell receptor (beta chain) derives from a study of blood T cell repertoires in COVID-19. Original data processing: By means of reference gene primer amplification, nucleated cell counts were estimated. Assay used: immunoSEQ multiplex PCR; TCRdb lists only in-frame clones, some missing. The V and J calls and clone size come from that table; D and trimming were worked out from the DNA. The data show 75,000 to 95,000 clones, roughly 80% seen once. Germline CDR1 SGHTA, CDR2 FQGTGA. This CDR3 has 13 amino acids. Trimming shortened V by 1 base and J by 5 bases, and 8 bases separated the two germline ends.

The V gene is TRBV7-3, the J gene TRBJ1-1; D remains unclear. The source is a man aged 55 to 70 with COVID-19, enrolled during active disease. Specimen: peripheral blood. CDR3 bases: TGTGCCAGCAGCTTAATTCGGGAGACTGAAGCTTTCTTT. Its translation: CASSLIRETEAFF.